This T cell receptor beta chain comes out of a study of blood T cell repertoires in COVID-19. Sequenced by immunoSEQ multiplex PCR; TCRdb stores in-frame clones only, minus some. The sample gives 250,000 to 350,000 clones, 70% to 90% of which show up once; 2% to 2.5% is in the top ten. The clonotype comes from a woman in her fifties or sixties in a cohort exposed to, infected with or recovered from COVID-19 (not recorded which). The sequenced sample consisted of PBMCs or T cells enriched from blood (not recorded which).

CDR3 amino acids: CASGQVDPYEQYF. The CDR3 DNA sequence: TGCGCCAGCGGGCAGGTGGATCCATACGAGCAGTACTTC. The V and J genes are TRBV5-1 and TRBJ2-7, with D hard to call. The length of the CDR3 is 13 residues. Germline V gene data show CDR1 as SGHRS and CDR2 as YFSETQ. The V end was cut by 7 bases, the J end by 4 bases, with 15 bases between.